This T cell receptor beta chain originates from a study of T cell responses to AZD1222 COVID-19 vaccine. The study, taken as a whole, reports: Seropositive AZD1222 recipients at baseline numbered only 6 or 7.

In this sample, this clone turned up many times. The antigen is not known. Germline V gene lookup returns CDR1 SGHKS and CDR2 YYEKEE (reference sequence). V was pared by 0 bases and J by 5 bases, with 17 bases between. This CDR3 has 17 amino acids. The method was immunoSEQ multiplex PCR; TCRdb's version includes in-frame clones alone and lacks a portion of them. The sample has approximately 180,000 clones; roughly 91% are singletons. Source: peripheral blood, taken on day 0 of AZD1222 vaccination. The genes are TRBV5-5 and TRBJ2-2; weak D call: TRBD1 (5 bases). The TCR was taken from an adult in good health. The CDR3 region is CASSLVVRQGPTGELFF. The CDR3 nucleotides are TGTGCCAGCAGCTTGGTCGTTCGGCAGGGCCCGACCGGGGAGCTGTTTTTT.